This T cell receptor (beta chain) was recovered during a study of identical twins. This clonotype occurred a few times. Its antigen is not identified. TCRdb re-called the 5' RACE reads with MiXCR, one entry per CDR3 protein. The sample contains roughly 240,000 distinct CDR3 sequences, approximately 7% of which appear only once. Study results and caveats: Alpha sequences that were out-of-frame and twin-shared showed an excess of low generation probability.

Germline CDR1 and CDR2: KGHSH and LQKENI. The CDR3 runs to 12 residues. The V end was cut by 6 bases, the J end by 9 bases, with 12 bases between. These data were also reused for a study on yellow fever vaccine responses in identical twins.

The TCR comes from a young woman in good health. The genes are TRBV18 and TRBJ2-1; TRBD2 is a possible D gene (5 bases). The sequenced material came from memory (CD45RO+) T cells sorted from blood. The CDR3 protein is CASSPSGFEQFF. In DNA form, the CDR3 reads TGTGCCAGCTCGCCGTCGGGATTTGAGCAGTTCTTC.